This TCR beta chain was documented in a study of cytomegalovirus exposure and HLA in healthy donors. Study conclusions and caveats: In a later analysis, TCR beta V- and J-gene trimming showed a link to a missense DCLRE1C variant. Some TCR beta chains (roughly 160 of them) were listed as cytomegalovirus-associated.

Trimming removed 1 base from V and 4 bases from J, with 13 bases in between. The CDR3 is 15 amino acids. The germline V gene has CDR1 SGDLS and CDR2 YYNGEE. To note about this clone: What it binds is unknown.

The PCR had 60 Vbeta and 13 Jbeta primers. Sequencing was performed with immunoSEQ multiplex PCR; in TCRdb, only in-frame clones are kept and a portion is missing. Seen here are approximately 120,000 clones, 65% to 85% observed once, and the top ten hold 4%. Source material: PBMCs. The chain uses TRBV9 and TRBJ2-3, with D maybe TRBD1 (5 bases). This receptor was obtained from a man between 18 and 35 years old in good health and CMV-seropositive. The CDR3 reads CASSVRGLGSDTQYF. CDR3 in DNA: TGTGCCAGCAGCGTAAGGGGCCTGGGATCAGATACGCAGTATTTT.